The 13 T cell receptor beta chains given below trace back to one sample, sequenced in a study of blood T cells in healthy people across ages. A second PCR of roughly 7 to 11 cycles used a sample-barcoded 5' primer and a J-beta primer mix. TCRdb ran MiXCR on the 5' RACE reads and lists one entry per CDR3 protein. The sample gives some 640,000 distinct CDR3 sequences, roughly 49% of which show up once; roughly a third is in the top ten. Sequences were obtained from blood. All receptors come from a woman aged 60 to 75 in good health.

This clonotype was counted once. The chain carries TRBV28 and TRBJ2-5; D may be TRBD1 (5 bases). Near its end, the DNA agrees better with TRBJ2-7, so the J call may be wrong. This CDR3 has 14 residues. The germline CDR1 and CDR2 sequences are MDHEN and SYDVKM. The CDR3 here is CASTQPGRAYEQYF. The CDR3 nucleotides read TGTGCCAGCACCCAGCCCGGCAGGGCCTACGAGCAGTACTTC.

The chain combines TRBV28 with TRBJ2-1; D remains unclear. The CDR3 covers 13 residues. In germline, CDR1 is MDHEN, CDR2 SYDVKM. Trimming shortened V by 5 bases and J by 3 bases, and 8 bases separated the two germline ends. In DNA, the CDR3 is TGTGCCAGCAGTCCCTCACGCTACAATGAGCAGTTCTTC. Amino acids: CASSPSRYNEQFF.

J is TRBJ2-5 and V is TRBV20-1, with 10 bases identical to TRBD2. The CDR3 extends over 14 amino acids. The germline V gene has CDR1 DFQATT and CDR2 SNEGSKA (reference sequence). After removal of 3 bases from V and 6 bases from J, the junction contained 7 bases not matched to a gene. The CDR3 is CSASPGTSVKTQYF. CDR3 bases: TGCAGTGCTAGCCCTGGGACTAGCGTAAAGACCCAGTACTTC.

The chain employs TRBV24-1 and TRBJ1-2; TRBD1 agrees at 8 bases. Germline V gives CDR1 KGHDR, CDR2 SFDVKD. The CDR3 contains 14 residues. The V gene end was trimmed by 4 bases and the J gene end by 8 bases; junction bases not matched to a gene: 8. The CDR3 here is CATSEGGQAYGYTF. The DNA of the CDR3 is TGTGCCACCAGTGAGGGGGGACAGGCGTACGGCTACACCTTC.

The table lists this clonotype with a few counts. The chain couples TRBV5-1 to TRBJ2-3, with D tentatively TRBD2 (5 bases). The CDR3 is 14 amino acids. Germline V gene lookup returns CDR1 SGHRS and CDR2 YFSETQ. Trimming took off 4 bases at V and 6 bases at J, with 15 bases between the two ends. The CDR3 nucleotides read TGCGCCAGCAGCGTAATGGACGGGAAGGATACGCAGTATTTT. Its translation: CASSVMDGKDTQYF. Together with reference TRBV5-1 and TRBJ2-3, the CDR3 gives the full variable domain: KAGVTQTPRYLIKTRGQQVTLSCSPISGHRSVSWYQQTPGQGLQFLFEYFSETQRNKGNFPGRFSGRQFSNSRSEMNVSTLELGDSALYLCASSVMDGKDTQYFGPGTRLTVL.

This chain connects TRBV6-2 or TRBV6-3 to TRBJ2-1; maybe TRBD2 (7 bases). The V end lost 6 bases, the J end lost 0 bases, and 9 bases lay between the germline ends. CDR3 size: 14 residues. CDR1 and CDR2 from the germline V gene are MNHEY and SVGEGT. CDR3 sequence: CASRGGASYNEQFF. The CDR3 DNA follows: TGTGCCAGCAGGGGGGGGGCCTCCTACAATGAGCAGTTCTTC.

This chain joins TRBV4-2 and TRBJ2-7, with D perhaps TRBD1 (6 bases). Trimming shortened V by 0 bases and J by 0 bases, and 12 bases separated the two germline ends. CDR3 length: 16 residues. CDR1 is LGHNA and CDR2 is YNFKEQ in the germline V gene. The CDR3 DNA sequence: TGTGCCAGCAGCCAAGAGGGCAGGGGTAGCTCCTACGAGCAGTACTTC. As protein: CASSQEGRGSSYEQYF.

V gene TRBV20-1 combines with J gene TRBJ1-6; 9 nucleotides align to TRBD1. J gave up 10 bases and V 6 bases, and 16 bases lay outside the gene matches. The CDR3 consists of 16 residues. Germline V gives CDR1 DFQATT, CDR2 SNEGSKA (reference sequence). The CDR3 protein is CSARGVLSTGGSPLHF. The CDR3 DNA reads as TGCAGTGCAAGGGGGGTGCTGAGTACAGGGGGCTCACCCCTCCACTTT.

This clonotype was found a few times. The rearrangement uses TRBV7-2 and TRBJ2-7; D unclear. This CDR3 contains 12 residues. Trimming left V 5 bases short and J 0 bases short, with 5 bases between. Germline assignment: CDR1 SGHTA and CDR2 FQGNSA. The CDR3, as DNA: TGTGCCAGCAGCCCCTTCTCCTACGAGCAGTACTTC. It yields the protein CASSPFSYEQYF.

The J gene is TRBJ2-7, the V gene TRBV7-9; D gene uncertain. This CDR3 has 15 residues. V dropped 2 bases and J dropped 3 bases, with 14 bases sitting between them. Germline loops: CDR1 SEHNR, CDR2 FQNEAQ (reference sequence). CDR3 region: CASSLSDTSVYEQYF. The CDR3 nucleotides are TGTGCCAGCAGCTTATCCGACACGTCCGTCTACGAGCAGTACTTC.

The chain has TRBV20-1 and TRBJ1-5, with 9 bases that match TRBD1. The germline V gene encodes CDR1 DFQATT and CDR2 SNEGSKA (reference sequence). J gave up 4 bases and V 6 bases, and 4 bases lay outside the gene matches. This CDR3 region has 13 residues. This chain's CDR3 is CSADRGANQPQHF. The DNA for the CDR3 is TGCAGTGCGGACAGGGGTGCGAATCAGCCCCAGCATTTT.

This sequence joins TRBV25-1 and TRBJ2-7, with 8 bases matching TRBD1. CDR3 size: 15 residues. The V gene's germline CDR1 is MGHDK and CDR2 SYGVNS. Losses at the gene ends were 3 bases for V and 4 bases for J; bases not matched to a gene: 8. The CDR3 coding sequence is TGTGCCAGCAGTGACCCCACGACAGGGGAATACGAGCAGTACTTC. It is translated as CASSDPTTGEYEQYF.

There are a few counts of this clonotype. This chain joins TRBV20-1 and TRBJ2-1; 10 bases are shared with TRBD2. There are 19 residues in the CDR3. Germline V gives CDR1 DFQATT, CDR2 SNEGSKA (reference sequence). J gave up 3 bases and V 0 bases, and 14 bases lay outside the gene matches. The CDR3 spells CSARDHRLAGRQGYNEQFF. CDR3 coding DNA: TGCAGTGCTAGAGATCATAGACTAGCGGGTCGACAAGGCTACAATGAGCAGTTCTTC.